This T cell receptor beta chain stems from a study of blood T cell repertoires in COVID-19. Study-wide context: Sites across the United States, Italy and Spain contributed samples from acute and convalescent COVID-19. Sample material is recorded as cDNA or gDNA derived from T cells, B-cell-depleted T cells, or PBMCs.

Per the study methods: Estimation of nucleated cell counts was performed using reference gene primer amplification. Only in-frame clones appear in the TCRdb table, and some are missing; sequencing was by immunoSEQ multiplex PCR. V, J and clone size derive from that table, while D and trimming were established from the DNA sequence. The sample yields 90,000 to 120,000 clones, more than 70% seen once. This CDR3 has 15 amino acids. Germline assignment: CDR1 MGHRA and CDR2 YSYEKL. V was pared by 4 bases and J by 0 bases, with 13 bases between. Material: peripheral blood. The TCR originated in a middle-aged man with active or convalescent COVID-19. The J gene is TRBJ2-7, the V gene TRBV4-1; no clear D. This CDR3 is CASSLRISSSYEQYF. The CDR3 DNA sequence: TGCGCCAGCAGCCTCAGGATCTCAAGCTCCTACGAGCAGTACTTC.